This paragraph covers one T cell receptor (beta chain) sequence. The data stem from a study of blood T cell repertoires in COVID-19. Study-level information: The analysed material was cDNA or gDNA that came from T cells, B-cell-depleted T cells, or PBMCs.

The protocol was immunoSEQ multiplex PCR, while the TCRdb copy is restricted to in-frame clones and leaves out a portion. The repertoire holds around 68,000 clones, with around 80% as singletons. The CDR3 is made up of 13 amino acids. The V end was cut by 6 bases, the J end by 0 bases, with 6 bases between. The TCR originated in a human donor in a cohort sampled during active COVID-19. The chain carries TRBV12-3 or TRBV12-4 and TRBJ2-1; no reliable D call. The material sequenced was peripheral blood. CDR3 loop: CASRLSSYNEQFF. The CDR3 nucleotides are TGTGCCAGCAGACTGAGCTCCTACAATGAGCAGTTCTTC.